This note documents a single T cell receptor beta chain sequence. Its target is unknown. In the PCR, 60 Vbeta and 13 Jbeta primers were used. The method was immunoSEQ multiplex PCR; TCRdb's version includes in-frame clones alone and lacks a portion of them. The sample contains 90,000 to 140,000 clones, 76% of which appear only once. This specimen belongs to a study of cytomegalovirus exposure and HLA in healthy donors. Study at large: A previous analysis identified 95 million to 120 million unique TCR beta sequences derived from some 170 million T cells. Approximately 85 million unique TCRs from HLA-typed donors made up an early data release.

Findings and limits, study-wide: Reportedly, fewer N-insertions than the approximately 610-donor mean appeared in an Asian-associated ancestry cluster in a later analysis. Immune exposure information comprised only CMV serostatus.

The CDR3 length is 15 residues. Germline V gene lookup returns CDR1 LNHDA and CDR2 SQIVND (reference sequence). Trimming cost V 5 bases and J 2 bases, with 15 bases left between them. V gene TRBV19 combines with J gene TRBJ1-1; no clear D. The sample comprised PBMCs. This TCR came from a man aged 35 to 55 in good health and CMV-seropositive. CDR3: CASSHPGKFNTEAFF. CDR3 bases: TGTGCCAGTAGTCATCCGGGTAAATTTAACACTGAAGCTTTCTTT.